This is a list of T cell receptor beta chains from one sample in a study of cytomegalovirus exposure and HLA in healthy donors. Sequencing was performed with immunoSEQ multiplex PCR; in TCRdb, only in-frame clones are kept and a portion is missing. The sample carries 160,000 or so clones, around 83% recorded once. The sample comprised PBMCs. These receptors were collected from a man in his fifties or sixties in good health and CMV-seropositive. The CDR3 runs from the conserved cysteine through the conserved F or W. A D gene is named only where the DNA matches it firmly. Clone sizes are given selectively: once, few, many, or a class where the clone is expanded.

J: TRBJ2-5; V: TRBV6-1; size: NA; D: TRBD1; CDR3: CASSSQGAQETQYF; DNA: TGTGCCAGCAGTTCCCAGGGGGCCCAAGAGACCCAGTACTTC
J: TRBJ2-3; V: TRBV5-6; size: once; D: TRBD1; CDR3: CASSWGQGEDTQYF; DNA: TGTGCCAGCAGCTGGGGACAGGGGGAAGATACGCAGTATTTT
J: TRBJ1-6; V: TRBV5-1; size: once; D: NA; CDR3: CASSLGQQNYNSPLHF; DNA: TGCGCCAGCAGCTTGGGCCAACAGAACTATAATTCACCCCTCCACTTT
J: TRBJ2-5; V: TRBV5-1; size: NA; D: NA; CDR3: CASSETAPEETQYF; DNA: TGCGCCAGCAGCGAAACAGCTCCTGAAGAGACCCAGTACTTC
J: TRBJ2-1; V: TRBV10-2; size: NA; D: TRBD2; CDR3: CASSDSVRTSLPGEQFF; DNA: TGCGCCAGCAGTGACAGCGTTCGGACTAGCCTGCCGGGTGAGCAGTTCTTC
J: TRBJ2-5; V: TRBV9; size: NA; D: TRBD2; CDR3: CASSVGGLAEETQYF; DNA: TGTGCCAGCAGCGTAGGGGGACTAGCGGAAGAGACCCAGTACTTC
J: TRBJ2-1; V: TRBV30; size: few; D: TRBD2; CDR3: CAWSTGLAGTYYNEQFF; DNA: TGTGCCTGGAGTACGGGACTAGCGGGGACTTACTACAATGAGCAGTTCTTC
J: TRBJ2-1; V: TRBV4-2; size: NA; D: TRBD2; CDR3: CASNLAGANEQFF; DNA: TGTGCCAGCAATCTAGCGGGAGCTAATGAGCAGTTCTTC
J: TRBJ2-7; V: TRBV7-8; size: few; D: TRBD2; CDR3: CASSLVGGYEQYF; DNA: TGTGCCAGCAGCTTAGTGGGAGGGTACGAGCAGTACTTC
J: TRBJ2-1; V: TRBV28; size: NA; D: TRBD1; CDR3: CASSLPGQGVIYNEQFF; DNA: TGTGCCAGCAGTTTACCCGGACAGGGAGTAATCTACAATGAGCAGTTCTTC
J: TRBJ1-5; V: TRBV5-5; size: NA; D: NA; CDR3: CASSLDISQPQHF; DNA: TGTGCCAGCAGCTTGGATATAAGCCAGCCCCAGCATTTT
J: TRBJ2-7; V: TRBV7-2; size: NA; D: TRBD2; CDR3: CASSLAGLAGSFYEQYF; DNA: TGTGCCAGCAGCTTAGCAGGACTAGCGGGGAGTTTCTACGAGCAGTACTTC
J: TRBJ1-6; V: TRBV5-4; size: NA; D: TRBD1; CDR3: CASSRQGGWPPLHF; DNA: TGTGCCAGCAGCCGACAGGGAGGCTGGCCACCCCTCCACTTT
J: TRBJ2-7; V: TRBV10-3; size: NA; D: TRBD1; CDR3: CAISDRDRALDEQYF; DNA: TGTGCCATCAGTGACCGGGACAGGGCGTTGGACGAGCAGTACTTC
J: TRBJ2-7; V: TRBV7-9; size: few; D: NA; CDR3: CASSLGGDYEQYF; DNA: TGTGCCAGCAGCTTAGGCGGCGATTACGAGCAGTACTTC
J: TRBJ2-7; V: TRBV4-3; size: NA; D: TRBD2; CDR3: CASSQVERGERPYEQYF; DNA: TGCGCCAGCAGCCAAGTGGAGCGGGGGGAAAGACCCTACGAGCAGTACTTC
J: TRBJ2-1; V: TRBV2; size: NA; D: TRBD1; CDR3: CASSADRGYNEQFF; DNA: TGTGCCAGCAGTGCGGACAGGGGCTACAATGAGCAGTTCTTC
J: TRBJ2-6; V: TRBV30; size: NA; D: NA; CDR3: CAWSPTASSGANVLTF; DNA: TGTGCCTGGAGTCCGACAGCTAGCTCTGGGGCCAACGTCCTGACTTTC
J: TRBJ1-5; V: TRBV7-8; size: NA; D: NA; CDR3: CASSLAGQGGQPQHF; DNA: TGTGCCAGCAGCTTAGCCGGCCAGGGAGGTCAGCCCCAGCATTTT
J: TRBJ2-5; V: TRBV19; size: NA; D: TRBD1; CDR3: CASSIEGTGQETQYF; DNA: TGTGCCAGTAGTATAGAGGGGACAGGCCAAGAGACCCAGTACTTC
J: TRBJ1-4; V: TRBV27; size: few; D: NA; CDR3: CASSFAEMFNEKLFF; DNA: TGTGCCAGCAGTTTTGCGGAGATGTTTAATGAAAAACTGTTTTTT
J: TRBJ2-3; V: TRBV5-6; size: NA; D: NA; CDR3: CASSLDRAASTDTQYF; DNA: TGTGCCAGCAGCTTGGACAGGGCTGCTAGCACAGATACGCAGTATTTT
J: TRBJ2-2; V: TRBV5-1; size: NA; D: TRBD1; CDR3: CASSLQLGGGTGELFF; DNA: TGCGCCAGCAGCTTGCAACTAGGGGGCGGCACCGGGGAGCTGTTTTTT
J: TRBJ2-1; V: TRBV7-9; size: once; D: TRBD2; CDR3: CASSLSRGGYNEQFF; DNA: TGTGCCAGCAGCCTCAGCCGGGGGGGATACAATGAGCAGTTCTTC
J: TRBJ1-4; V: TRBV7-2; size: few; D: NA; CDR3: CASSGFREKLFF; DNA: TGTGCCAGCTCAGGGTTTAGGGAAAAACTGTTTTTT
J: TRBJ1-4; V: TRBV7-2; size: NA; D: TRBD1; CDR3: CASSLRQGIEKLFF; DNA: TGTGCCAGCAGCTTAAGACAGGGGATTGAAAAACTGTTTTTT
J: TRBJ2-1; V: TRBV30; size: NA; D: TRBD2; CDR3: CAWRVSGASGEQFF; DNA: TGTGCCTGGAGGGTTAGCGGGGCCTCGGGAGAGCAGTTCTTC
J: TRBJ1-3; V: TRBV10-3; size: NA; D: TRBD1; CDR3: CAIFRQGAGNTIYF; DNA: TGTGCCATCTTCAGACAGGGAGCTGGAAACACCATATATTTT
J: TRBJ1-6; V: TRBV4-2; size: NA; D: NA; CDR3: CASRHRDTYSPLHF; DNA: TGTGCCAGCAGACACCGGGACACTTATTCACCCCTCCACTTT
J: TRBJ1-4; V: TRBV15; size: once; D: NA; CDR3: CATSSELATNEKLFF; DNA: TGTGCCACCAGCAGCGAGTTAGCAACTAATGAAAAACTGTTTTTT
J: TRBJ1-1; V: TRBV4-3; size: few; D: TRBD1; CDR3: CASSQEGQANTEAFF; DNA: TGCGCCAGCAGCCAAGAGGGACAGGCGAACACTGAAGCTTTCTTT
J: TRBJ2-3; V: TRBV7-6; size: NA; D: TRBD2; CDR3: CASSFRLAGEGDTQYF; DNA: TGTGCCAGCAGCTTCAGACTAGCGGGGGAGGGAGATACGCAGTATTTT